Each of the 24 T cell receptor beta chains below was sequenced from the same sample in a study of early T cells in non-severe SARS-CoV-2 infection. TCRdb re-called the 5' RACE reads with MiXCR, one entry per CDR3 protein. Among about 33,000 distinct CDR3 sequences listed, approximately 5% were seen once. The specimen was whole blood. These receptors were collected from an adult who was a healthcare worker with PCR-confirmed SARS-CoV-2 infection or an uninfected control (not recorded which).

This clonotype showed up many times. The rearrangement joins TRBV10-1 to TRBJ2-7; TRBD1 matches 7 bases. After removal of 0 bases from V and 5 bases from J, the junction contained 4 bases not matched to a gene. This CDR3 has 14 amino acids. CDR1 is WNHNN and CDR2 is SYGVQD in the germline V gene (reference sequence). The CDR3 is CASSESTGDHEQYF. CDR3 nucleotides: TGCGCCAGCAGTGAGTCTACAGGGGACCACGAGCAGTACTTC.

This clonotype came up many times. The CDR3 loop is CASAPEGSDGYTF. CDR3 nucleotides: TGTGCTAGTGCCCCCGAGGGATCCGATGGCTACACCTTC. This chain joins TRBV12-5 and TRBJ1-2, with D unclear. Germline lookup yields CDR1 LGHNT and CDR2 FRNRAP. Between the trimmed V and J ends, which lost 7 bases and 6 bases, there was a span of 15 bases. The length of the CDR3 is 13 residues.

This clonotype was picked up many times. DNA of the CDR3: TGTGCCAGCAGCCCGGACGGACCCACAGATACGCAGTATTTT. The encoded protein is CASSPDGPTDTQYF. This sequence joins TRBV7-2 and TRBJ2-3; D gene ambiguous. V was trimmed by 5 bases and J by 2 bases, leaving 11 bases between them. The CDR3 extends over 14 amino acids. Looked up from germline, CDR1 is SGHTA and CDR2 is FQGNSA.

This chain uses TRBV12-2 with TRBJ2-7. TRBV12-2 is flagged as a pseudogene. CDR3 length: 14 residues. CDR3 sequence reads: CASRLDTGRGEQYF. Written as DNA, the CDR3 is TGTGCAAGTCGCTTAGATACGGGTCGGGGCGAGCAGTACTTC.

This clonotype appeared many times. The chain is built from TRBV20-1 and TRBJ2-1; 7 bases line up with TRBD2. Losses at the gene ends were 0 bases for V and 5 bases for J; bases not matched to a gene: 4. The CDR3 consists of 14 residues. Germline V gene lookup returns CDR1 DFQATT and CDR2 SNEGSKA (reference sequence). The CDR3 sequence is CSARDPRGDNEQFF. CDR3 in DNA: TGCAGTGCTAGAGATCCTCGGGGGGACAATGAGCAGTTCTTC.

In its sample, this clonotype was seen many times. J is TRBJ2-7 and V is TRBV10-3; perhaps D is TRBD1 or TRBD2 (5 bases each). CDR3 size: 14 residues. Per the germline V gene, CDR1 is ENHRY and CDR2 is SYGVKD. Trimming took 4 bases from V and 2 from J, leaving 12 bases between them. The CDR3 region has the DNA TGTGCCATCAGTGCCGGGGCCAGGGCCTACGAGCAGTACTTC. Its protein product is CAISAGARAYEQYF.

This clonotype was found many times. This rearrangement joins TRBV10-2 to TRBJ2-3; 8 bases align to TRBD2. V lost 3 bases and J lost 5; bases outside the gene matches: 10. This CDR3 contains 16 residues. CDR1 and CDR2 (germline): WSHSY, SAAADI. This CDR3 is CASSEGWSGGQDTQYF. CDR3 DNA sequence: TGCGCCAGCAGTGAAGGTTGGAGCGGGGGACAAGATACGCAGTATTTT.

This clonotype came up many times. DNA of the CDR3: TGTGCAAGTCGCTTACTGACAGGCGATCGACCCAGGGATGAGCAGTTCTTC. Amino acids: CASRLLTGDRPRDEQFF. The rearrangement joins TRBV12-2 to TRBJ2-1; TRBD1 reflects the table's D call only, with no check against the DNA. TRBV12-2 is designated a pseudogene. The CDR3 runs 17 residues.

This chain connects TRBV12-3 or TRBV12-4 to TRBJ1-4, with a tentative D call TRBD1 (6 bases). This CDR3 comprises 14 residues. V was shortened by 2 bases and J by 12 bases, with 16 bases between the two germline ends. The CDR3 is CASSLTLGGGELFF. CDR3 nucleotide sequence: TGTGCCAGCAGTTTAACCCTAGGGGGGGGCGAACTGTTTTTT.

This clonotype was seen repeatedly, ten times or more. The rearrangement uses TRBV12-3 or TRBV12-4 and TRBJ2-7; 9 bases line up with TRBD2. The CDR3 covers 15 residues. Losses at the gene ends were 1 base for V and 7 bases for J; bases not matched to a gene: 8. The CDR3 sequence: CASSLGAGGPWEQYF. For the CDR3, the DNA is TGTGCCAGCAGTTTAGGTGCGGGGGGGCCTTGGGAGCAGTACTTC.

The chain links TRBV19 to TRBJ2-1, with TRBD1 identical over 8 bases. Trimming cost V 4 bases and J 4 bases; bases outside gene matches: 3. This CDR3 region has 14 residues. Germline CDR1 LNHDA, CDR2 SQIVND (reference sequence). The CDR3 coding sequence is TGTGCCAGTAGTACAGGGGGCGCGTACAATGAGCAGTTCTTC. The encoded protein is CASSTGGAYNEQFF.

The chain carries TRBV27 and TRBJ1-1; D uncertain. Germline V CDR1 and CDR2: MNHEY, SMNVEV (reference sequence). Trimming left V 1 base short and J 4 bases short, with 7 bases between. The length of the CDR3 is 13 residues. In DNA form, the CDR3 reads TGTGCCAGCAGTTTATGGAGCTCCACTGAAGCTTTCTTT. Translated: CASSLWSSTEAFF.

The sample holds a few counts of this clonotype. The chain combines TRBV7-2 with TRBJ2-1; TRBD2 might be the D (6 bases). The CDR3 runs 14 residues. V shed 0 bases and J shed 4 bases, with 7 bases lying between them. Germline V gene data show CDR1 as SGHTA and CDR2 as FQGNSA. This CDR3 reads CASSLAGGYNEQFF. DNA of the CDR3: TGTGCCAGCAGCTTAGCGGGGGGATACAATGAGCAGTTCTTC.

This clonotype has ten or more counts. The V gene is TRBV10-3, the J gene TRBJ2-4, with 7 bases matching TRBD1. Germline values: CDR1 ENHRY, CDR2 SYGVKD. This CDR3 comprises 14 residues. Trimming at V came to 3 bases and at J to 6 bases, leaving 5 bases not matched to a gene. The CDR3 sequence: CAISEGGAGNIQYF. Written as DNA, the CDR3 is TGTGCCATCAGTGAAGGGGGCGCAGGAAACATTCAGTACTTC.

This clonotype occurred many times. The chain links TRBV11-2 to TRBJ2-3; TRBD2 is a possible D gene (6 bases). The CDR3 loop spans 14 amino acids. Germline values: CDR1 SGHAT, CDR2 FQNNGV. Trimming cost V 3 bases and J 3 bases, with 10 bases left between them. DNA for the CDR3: TGTGCCAGCAGCTTCGGGGGAAAAACAGATACGCAGTATTTT. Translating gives CASSFGGKTDTQYF.

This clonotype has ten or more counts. CDR3 residues: CASSFGTGTLEFYGYTF. CDR3 DNA: TGTGCCAGCAGCTTTGGTACCGGGACACTGGAGTTCTATGGCTACACCTTC. The rearrangement uses TRBV5-4 and TRBJ1-2; a weak D match, TRBD1 (6 bases). CDR1 and CDR2 (germline): SGHNT, YYREEE (reference sequence). Trimming took off 2 bases at V and 4 bases at J, with 21 bases between the two ends. The CDR3 extends over 17 amino acids.

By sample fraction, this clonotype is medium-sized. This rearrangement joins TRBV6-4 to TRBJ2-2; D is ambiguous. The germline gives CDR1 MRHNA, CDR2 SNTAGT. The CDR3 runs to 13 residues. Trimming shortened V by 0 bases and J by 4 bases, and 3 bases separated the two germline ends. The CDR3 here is CASSDSVTGELFF. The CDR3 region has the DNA TGTGCCAGCAGTGACTCGGTCACCGGGGAGCTGTTTTTT.

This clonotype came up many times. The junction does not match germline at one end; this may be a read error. The CDR3 loop is CASSFARQGGFPSHF. Here the CDR3 DNA reads TGTGCCAGCAGCTTTGCTAGACAGGGAGGATTCCCATCCCACTTC. The V and J genes are TRBV7-9 and TRBJ2-7, with D tentatively TRBD1 (7 bases). Per germline, CDR1 SEHNR and CDR2 FQNEAQ (reference sequence). This CDR3 has 15 amino acids.

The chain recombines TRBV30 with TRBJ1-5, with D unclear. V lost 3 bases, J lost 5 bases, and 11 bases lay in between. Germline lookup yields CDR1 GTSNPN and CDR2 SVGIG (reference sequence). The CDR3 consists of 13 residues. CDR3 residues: CAWRPTSYQPQHF. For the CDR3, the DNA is TGTGCCTGGAGACCGACATCCTATCAGCCCCAGCATTTT.

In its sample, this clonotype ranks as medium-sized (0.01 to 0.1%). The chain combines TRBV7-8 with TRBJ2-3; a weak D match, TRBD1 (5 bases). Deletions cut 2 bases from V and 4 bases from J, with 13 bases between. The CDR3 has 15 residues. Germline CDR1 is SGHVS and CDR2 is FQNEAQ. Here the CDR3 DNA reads TGTGCCAGCAGCTTATTCTCCAGGGCCCCAGATACGCAGTATTTT. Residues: CASSLFSRAPDTQYF.

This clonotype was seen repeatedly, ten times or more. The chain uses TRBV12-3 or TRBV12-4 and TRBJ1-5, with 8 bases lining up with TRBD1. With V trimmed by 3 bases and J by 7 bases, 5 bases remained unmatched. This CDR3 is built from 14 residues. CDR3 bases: TGTGCCAGCAGTTTTCAGGGGGCACCCCAGCCCCAGCATTTT. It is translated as CASSFQGAPQPQHF.

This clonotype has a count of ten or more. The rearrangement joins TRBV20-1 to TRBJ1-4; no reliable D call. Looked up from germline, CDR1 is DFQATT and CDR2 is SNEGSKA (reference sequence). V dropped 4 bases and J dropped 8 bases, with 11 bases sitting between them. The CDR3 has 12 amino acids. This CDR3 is CSAIEQREKLFF. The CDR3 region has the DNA TGCAGTGCTATCGAACAGCGGGAAAAACTGTTTTTT.

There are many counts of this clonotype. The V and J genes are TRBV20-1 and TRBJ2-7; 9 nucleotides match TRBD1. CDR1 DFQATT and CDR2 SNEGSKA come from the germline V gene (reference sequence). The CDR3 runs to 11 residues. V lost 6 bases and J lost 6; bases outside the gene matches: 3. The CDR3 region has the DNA TGCAGTGCGGACAGGGGCGGCGAGCAGTACTTC. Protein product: CSADRGGEQYF.

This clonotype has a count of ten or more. CDR3 sequence: CSVDSRASYNEQFF. In DNA, the CDR3 is TGCAGCGTTGATTCCAGGGCCTCCTACAATGAGCAGTTCTTC. The genes are TRBV29-1 and TRBJ2-1; possibly TRBD1 for D (5 bases). V shed 3 bases and J shed 0 bases, with 9 bases lying between them. CDR1 is SQVTM, CDR2 ANQGSEA, per germline. The CDR3 covers 14 residues.